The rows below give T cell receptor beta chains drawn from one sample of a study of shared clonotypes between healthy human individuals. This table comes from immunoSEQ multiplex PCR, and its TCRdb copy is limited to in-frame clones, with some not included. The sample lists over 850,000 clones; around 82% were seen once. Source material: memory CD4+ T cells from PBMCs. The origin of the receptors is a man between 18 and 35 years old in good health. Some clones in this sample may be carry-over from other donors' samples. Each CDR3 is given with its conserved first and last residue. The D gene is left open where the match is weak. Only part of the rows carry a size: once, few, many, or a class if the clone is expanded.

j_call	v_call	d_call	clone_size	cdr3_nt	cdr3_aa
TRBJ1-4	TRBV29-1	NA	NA	TGCAGCGTCGCAGACCCGGGTGGGGAAAAACTGTTTTTT	CSVADPGGEKLFF
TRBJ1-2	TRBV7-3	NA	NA	TGTGCCAGCAGCTTAAGTTTGGCAGGGGCTGGCTACACCTTC	CASSLSLAGAGYTF
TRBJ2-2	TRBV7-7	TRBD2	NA	TGTGCCAGCAGCTTAGTTGTAGCGGGAGGTCCCGGGGAGCTGTTTTTT	CASSLVVAGGPGELFF
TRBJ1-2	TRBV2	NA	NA	TGTGCCAGCACTACAGCGGAGGGCTACACCTTC	CASTTAEGYTF
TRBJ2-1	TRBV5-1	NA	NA	TGCGCCAGCAGCTTGGGATTGACGCAGTGGGATGAGCAGTTCTTC	CASSLGLTQWDEQFF
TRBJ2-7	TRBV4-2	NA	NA	TGTGCCAGCAGCAACCGGGCCGGCGACGAGCAGTACTTC	CASSNRAGDEQYF
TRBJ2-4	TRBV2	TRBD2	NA	TGTGCCAGCAGTGAAGAATGGGCTAGCGGGTACAAAAACATTCAGTACTTC	CASSEEWASGYKNIQYF
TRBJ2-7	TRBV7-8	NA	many	TGTGCCAGCAGCCTAGACCCCTCTGGGGAGCAGTACTTC	CASSLDPSGEQYF
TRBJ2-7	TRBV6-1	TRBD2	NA	TGTGCCAGCGAAAGGCGGGAGGCCCCCTACGAGCAGTACTTC	CASERREAPYEQYF
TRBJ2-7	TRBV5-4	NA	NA	TGTGCCAGCAGGGGGACGGGACCGGGCGAGCAGTACTTC	CASRGTGPGEQYF
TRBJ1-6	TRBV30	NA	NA	TGTGCCTGGAGTTCGGGTTACTATAATTCACCCCTCCACTTT	CAWSSGYYNSPLHF
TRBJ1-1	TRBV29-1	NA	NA	TGCAGCGTTGAACCAGGGCGGCCCACTGAAGCTTTCTTT	CSVEPGRPTEAFF
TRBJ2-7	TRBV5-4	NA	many	TGTGCCAGCAGCCAGGACCTTTCCTACGAGCAGTACTTC	CASSQDLSYEQYF
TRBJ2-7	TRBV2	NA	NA	TGTGCCAGCAGTGAAAGGACTAAACTCTCCTACGAGCAGTACTTC	CASSERTKLSYEQYF
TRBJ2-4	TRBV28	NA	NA	TGTGCCAGCAGTTTTCGGGGGACTAAAAACATTCAGTACTTC	CASSFRGTKNIQYF
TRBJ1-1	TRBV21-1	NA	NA	TGTGCCAGCAGCAAAGCTGCTACACCTTCTGAAGCTTTCTTT	CASSKAATPSEAFF
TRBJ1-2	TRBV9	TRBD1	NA	TGTGCCAGCAGCGTACAATCGACAGGGTCAAGTGGCTACACCTTC	CASSVQSTGSSGYTF
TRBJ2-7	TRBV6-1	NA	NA	TGTGCCGCACTCGGCATGGAACTAGCTACCAACGAGCAGTACTTC	CAALGMELATNEQYF
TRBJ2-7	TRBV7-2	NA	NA	TGTGCCAGCAGTTCCATCCTAAGGTACGAGCAGTACTTC	CASSSILRYEQYF
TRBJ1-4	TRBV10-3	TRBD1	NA	TGTGCCATGGGACAGGGAGATGAAAAACTGTTTTTT	CAMGQGDEKLFF
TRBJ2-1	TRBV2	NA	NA	TGTGCCAGCAGTGCAGGGAATGAGCAGTTCTTC	CASSAGNEQFF
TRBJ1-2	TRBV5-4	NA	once	TGTGCCAGCACCCCCGGGGGCGGATTTGGCTACACCTTC	CASTPGGGFGYTF
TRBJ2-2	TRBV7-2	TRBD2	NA	TGTGCCAGCAGCTTAAGGTCGGCTAGCGGGACGAACACCGGGGAGCTGTTTTTT	CASSLRSASGTNTGELFF
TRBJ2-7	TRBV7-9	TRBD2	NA	TGTGCCAGCAGCTTATCGGCTAGCGGGAGCCACGAGCAGTACTTC	CASSLSASGSHEQYF
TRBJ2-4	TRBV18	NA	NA	TGTGCCAGCTCACCTAGCAGGACGGTCAAAAACATTCAGTACTTC	CASSPSRTVKNIQYF
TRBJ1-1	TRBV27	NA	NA	TGTGCCAGCAACCGTCAGGGTTTGAACACTGAAGCTTTCTTT	CASNRQGLNTEAFF
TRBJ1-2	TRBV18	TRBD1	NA	TGTGCCAGCTCACCAGGACGCGGGCAGGGGGATGGCTACACCTTC	CASSPGRGQGDGYTF
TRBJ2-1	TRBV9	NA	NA	TGTGCCAGCAGCGTAGTGGGGGCTTACAATGAGCAGTTCTTC	CASSVVGAYNEQFF
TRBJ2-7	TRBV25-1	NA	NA	TGTGCCAGCAGTGGAAACGACGAGCAGTACTTC	CASSGNDEQYF
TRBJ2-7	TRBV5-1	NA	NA	TGCGCCAGCAGCTTGAGACTAGGGAACGAGCAGTACTTC	CASSLRLGNEQYF
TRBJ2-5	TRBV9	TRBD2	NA	TGTGCCAGCAGCGCCGGGACTATAGCGGGAGCAGAGACCCAGTACTTC	CASSAGTIAGAETQYF
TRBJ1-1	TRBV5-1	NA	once	TGCGCCAGCAGCTTGGGGCCGTTAGGGTCGACTGAAGCTTTCTTT	CASSLGPLGSTEAFF
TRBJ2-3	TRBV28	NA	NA	TGTGCCAGCAGTTTGCGAAATTTAAAAAGCACAGATACGCAGTATTTT	CASSLRNLKSTDTQYF
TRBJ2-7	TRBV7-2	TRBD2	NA	TGTGCCAGCAGCACCGGGACTAGCGCTGCCTACGAGCAGTACTTC	CASSTGTSAAYEQYF
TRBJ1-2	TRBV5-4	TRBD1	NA	TGTGCCAGCAGTCGATGGGGACAGGGAAGCTATGGCTACACCTTC	CASSRWGQGSYGYTF
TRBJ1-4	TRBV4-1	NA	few	TGCGCCAGCAGGGGCACAGGTTCAACTAATGAAAAACTGTTTTTT	CASRGTGSTNEKLFF
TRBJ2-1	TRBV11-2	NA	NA	TGTGCCAGCAGGTCCGGGGGTGGCAATGAGCAGTTCTTC	CASRSGGGNEQFF
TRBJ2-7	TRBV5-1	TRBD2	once	TGCGCCAGCAGCTTCGCGGGGGCCTACGAGCAGTACTTC	CASSFAGAYEQYF